This T cell receptor beta chain was profiled in a study of T cell changes during pregnancy in multiple sclerosis. Profiling relied on immunoSEQ multiplex PCR, and the TCRdb table lists in-frame clones only, not all of them. The data show over 75,000 clones, 85% to 95% seen once. The CDR3 has 16 amino acids. CDR1 is WNHNN, CDR2 SYGVQD, per germline (reference sequence). V lost 3 bases and J lost 4, with 19 bases in between. Sequenced here: peripheral blood, sampled in the first trimester of pregnancy. The genes are TRBV10-1 and TRBJ2-7; a possible D gene is TRBD2 (6 bases). The sequence derives from a female donor with multiple sclerosis, enrolled in a pregnancy study. For the CDR3, the DNA is TGCGCCAGCAGTGAACCCCATGGGGGAGGAAGATACGAGCAGTACTTC. Its protein product is CASSEPHGGGRYEQYF.